This entry lists 9 T cell receptor beta chains sequenced from one sample in a study of T cells in Graves' hyperthyroidism and ophthalmopathy. TCR beta CDR3 region amplification was performed from RNA transcripts. A set of HTBI primers served as the primers for a first-round RT-PCR of the TCR CDR3. One entry per CDR3 protein, called by TCRdb with MiXCR from the multiplex PCR reads. Here the sample spans approximately 600,000 distinct CDR3 sequences, roughly 16% being singletons. Sequencing used blood. These receptors were taken from a young woman with Graves' hyperthyroidism.

The chain has TRBV29-1 and TRBJ1-1; D call uncertain. The CDR3 is 13 amino acids. V lost 1 base and J lost 5, with 11 bases in between. Germline-derived CDR1 and CDR2 are SQVTM and ANQGSEA. This CDR3 is CSVEVMVETEAFF. CDR3 nucleotides: TGCAGCGTTGAAGTAATGGTAGAAACTGAAGCTTTCTTT.

The chain links TRBV2 to TRBJ2-4; 8 bases fit TRBD2. Per the germline V gene, CDR1 is SNHLY and CDR2 is FYNNEI. The ends lost 5 bases at V and 0 bases at J; junction bases unmatched: 6. The CDR3 has 16 amino acids. CDR3 in amino acids: CASSTGGWIAKNIQYF. The DNA of the CDR3 is TGTGCCAGCAGTACGGGGGGGTGGATAGCCAAAAACATTCAGTACTTC.

In its sample, this clonotype was seen many times. This sequence joins TRBV5-1 and TRBJ2-1; D may be TRBD2 (6 bases). Germline CDR1 reads SGHRS; CDR2 reads YFSETQ. CDR3 length: 14 amino acids. V was clipped by 1 base and J by 7 bases, with 12 bases between them. This CDR3 is CASSLLGEENEQFF. The CDR3, as DNA: TGCGCCAGCAGCTTGTTAGGGGAGGAAAATGAGCAGTTCTTC.

This clonotype was found many times. The chain links TRBV10-3 to TRBJ2-1, with 9 bases matching TRBD2. Germline lookup yields CDR1 ENHRY and CDR2 SYGVKD. V trimming: 10 bases; J trimming: 8 bases; junction bases outside the gene matches: 9. The CDR3 runs to 13 residues. The CDR3: CATLPGLADEQFF. In DNA form, the CDR3 reads TGTGCCACCCTACCGGGACTAGCTGATGAGCAGTTCTTC.

Remarks on this clonotype: A much larger clone is a single base away; this may be a read error. The chain has TRBV2 and TRBJ2-5, with D perhaps matching TRBD1 or TRBD2 (7 bases each). Trimming took off 6 bases at V and 9 bases at J, with 20 bases between the two ends. The CDR3 is 14 amino acids. Germline lookup yields CDR1 SNHLY and CDR2 FYNNEI. CDR3 DNA: TGTGCCAGCAGCAAATCAGGGGGTCGGGAGGCCCAGTACTTC. Protein: CASSKSGGREAQYF.

Details on this clonotype: A much more abundant neighbour one base away suggests this may be a read error. The chain has TRBV28 and TRBJ2-1; no clear D. The V end was cut by 3 bases, the J end by 3 bases, with 12 bases between. Per the germline V gene, CDR1 is MDHEN and CDR2 is SYDVKM. The CDR3 totals 15 residues. The CDR3 nucleotides read TGTGCCAGCAGTTTGGTAGCTCCGATCTACAATGAGCAGTTCTTC. It translates to CASSLVAPIYNEQFF. Full variable domain (remainder filled in from reference TRBV28 and TRBJ2-1): DVKVTQSSRYLVKRTGEKVFLECVQDMDHENMFWYRQDPGLGLRLIYFSYDVKMKEKGDIPEGYSVSREKKERFSLILESASTNQTSMYLCASSLVAPIYNEQFFGPGTRLTVL.

There are a few counts of this clonotype. This chain joins TRBV20-1 and TRBJ1-5, with D hard to call. The CDR3 contains 19 residues. The V end lost 5 bases, the J end lost 5 bases, and 31 bases lay between the germline ends. From germline, CDR1 is DFQATT and CDR2 SNEGSKA (reference sequence). CDR3 sequence reads: CSAARRTLRPGRGHQPQHF. DNA for the CDR3: TGCAGTGCTGCCCGCCGGACCCTAAGACCAGGACGGGGTCATCAGCCCCAGCATTTT.

This clonotype was detected many times. The rearrangement uses TRBV24-1 and TRBJ2-1; D not resolved. Between the trimmed V and J ends, which lost 2 bases and 3 bases, there was a span of 4 bases. The CDR3 extends over 13 amino acids. Looked up from germline, CDR1 is KGHDR and CDR2 is SFDVKD. In DNA, the CDR3 is TGTGCCACCAGTGATTATTACTACAATGAGCAGTTCTTC. It encodes CATSDYYYNEQFF.

The rearrangement joins TRBV20-1 to TRBJ1-5; possibly TRBD1 for D (5 bases). CDR3 length: 15 residues. V lost 0 bases to trimming and J lost 9 bases, with 18 bases between them. The germline gives CDR1 DFQATT, CDR2 SNEGSKA (reference sequence). Here the CDR3 DNA reads TGCAGTGCTAGAGACCGAGCAGGGTCGCGGCTGCCCCAGCATTTT. It encodes CSARDRAGSRLPQHF.